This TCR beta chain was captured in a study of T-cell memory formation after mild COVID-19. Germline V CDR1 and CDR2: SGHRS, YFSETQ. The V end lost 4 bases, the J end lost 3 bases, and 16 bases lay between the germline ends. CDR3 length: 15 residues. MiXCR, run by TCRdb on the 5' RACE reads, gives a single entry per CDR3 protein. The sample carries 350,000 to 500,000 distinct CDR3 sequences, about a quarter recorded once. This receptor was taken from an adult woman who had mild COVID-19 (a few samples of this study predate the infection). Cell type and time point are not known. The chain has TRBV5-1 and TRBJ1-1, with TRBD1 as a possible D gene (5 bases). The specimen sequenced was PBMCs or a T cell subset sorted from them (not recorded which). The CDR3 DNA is TGCGCCAGCAGCCCCCTACGGGAGGGGTACACTGAAGCTTTCTTT. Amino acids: CASSPLREGYTEAFF.